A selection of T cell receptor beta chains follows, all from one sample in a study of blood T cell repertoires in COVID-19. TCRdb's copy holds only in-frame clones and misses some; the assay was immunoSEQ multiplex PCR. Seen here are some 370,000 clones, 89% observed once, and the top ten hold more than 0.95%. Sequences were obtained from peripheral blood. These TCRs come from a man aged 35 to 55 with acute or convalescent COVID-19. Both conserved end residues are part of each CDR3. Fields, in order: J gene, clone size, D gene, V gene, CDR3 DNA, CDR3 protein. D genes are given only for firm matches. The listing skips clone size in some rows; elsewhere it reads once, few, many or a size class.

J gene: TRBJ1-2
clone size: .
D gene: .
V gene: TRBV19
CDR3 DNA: TGTGCCAGTAGTAGGGGGCTTAAAGGACCCTATGGCTACACCTTC
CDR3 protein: CASSRGLKGPYGYTF

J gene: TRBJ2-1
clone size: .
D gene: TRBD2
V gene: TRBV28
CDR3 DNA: TGTGCCAGCGGAATACTAGCGGCGAGCTCCTACAATGAGCAGTTCTTC
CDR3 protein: CASGILAASSYNEQFF

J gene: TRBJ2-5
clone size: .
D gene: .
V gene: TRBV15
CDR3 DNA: TGTGCCACCAGCAGAGATATGGAGGAGACCCAGTACTTC
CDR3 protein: CATSRDMEETQYF

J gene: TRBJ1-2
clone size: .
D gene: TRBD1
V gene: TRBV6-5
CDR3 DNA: TGTGCCAGCAGTTACTCGGGCAGACAGGGTTATGGCTACACCTTC
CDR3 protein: CASSYSGRQGYGYTF

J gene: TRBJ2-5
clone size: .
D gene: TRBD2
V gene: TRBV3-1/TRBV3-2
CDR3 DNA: TGTGCCAGCAGCCAAGGATTGGGGAGGGGTCGGGAGACCCAGTACTTC
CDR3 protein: CASSQGLGRGRETQYF

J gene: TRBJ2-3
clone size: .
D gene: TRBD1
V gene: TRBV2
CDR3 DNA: TGTGCCAGCCTAATCCGGGACAGAAACACAGATACGCAGTATTTT
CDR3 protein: CASLIRDRNTDTQYF

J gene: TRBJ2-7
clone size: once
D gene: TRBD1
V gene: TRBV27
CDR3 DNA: TGTGCCAGCAGTTCTTGGACAGGTGTACGAATCTACGAGCAGTACTTC
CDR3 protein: CASSSWTGVRIYEQYF

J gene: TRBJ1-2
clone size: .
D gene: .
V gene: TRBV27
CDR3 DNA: TGTGCCAGCAGTCCGGCGGGGGGACGAGGGGGCTACACCTTC
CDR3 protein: CASSPAGGRGGYTF

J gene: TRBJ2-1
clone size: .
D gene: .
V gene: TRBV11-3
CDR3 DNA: TGTGCCAGCAGCGGGCCGTTTGGGTACAATGAGCAGTTCTTC
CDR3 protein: CASSGPFGYNEQFF

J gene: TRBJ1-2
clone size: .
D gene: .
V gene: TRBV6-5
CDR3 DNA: TGTGCCAGCAGCTTCCAGGGTCCCTATGGCTACACCTTC
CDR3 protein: CASSFQGPYGYTF

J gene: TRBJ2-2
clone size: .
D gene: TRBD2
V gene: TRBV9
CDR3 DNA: TGTGCCAGCAGCGTGAAGCGGGGCAGCACCGGGGAGCTGTTTTTT
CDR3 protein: CASSVKRGSTGELFF

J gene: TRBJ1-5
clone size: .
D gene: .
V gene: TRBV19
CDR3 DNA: TGTGCCAGTAGGGTCGGAGATCAGCCCCAGCATTTT
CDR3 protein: CASRVGDQPQHF

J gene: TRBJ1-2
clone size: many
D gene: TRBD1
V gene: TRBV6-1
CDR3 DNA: TGTGCCAGCAGTGAAGCAACAGGGGGCGGTTATGGCTACACCTTC
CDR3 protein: CASSEATGGGYGYTF

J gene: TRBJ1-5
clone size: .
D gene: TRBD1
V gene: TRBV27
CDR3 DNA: TGTGCCAGCAGTCAGGAGCAGGGGGATCAGCCCCAGCATTTT
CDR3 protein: CASSQEQGDQPQHF

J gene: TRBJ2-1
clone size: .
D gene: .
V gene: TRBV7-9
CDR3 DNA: TGTGCCAGCAGCTTAGGAGGTAGCCTCGCTGAGCAGTTCTTC
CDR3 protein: CASSLGGSLAEQFF

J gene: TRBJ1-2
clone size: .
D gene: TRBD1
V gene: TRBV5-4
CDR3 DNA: TGTGCCAGCAGCACTGGGACAGGGGGAGCTGGCTACACCTTC
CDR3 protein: CASSTGTGGAGYTF

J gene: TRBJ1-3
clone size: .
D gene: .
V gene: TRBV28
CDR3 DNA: TGTGCCAGCGGCGGAGGGAGCTCTGGAAACACCATATATTTT
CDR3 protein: CASGGGSSGNTIYF

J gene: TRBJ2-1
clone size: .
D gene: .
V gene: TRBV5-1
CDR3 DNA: TGCGCCAGCAGCCCAAGGCGGGCGGGACAGAGCTACAATGAGCAGTTCTTC
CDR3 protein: CASSPRRAGQSYNEQFF

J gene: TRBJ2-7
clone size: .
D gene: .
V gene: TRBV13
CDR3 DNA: TGTGCCAGCAGCTTAGTCCCCCCTGGGGGCAAAAGCGGCGAGCAGTACTTC
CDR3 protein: CASSLVPPGGKSGEQYF

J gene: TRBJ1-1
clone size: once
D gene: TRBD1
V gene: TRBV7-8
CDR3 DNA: TGTGCCAGCAGCTCCGGACAGGGGGGGGACACTGAAGCTTTCTTT
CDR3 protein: CASSSGQGGDTEAFF

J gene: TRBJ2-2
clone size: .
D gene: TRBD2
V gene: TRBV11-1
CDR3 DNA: TGTGCCAGCAGCTTTGGGGACTATGTTTCCGGGGAGCTGTTTTTT
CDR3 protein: CASSFGDYVSGELFF

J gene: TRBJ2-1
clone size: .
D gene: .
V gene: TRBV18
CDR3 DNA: TGTGCCAGCTCACCACCTAGCGACAATGAGCAGTTCTTC
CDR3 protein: CASSPPSDNEQFF

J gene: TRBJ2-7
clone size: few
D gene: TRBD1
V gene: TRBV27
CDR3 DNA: TGTGCCAGCAGTTACAGGGGGCTGTACGAGCAGTACTTC
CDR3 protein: CASSYRGLYEQYF

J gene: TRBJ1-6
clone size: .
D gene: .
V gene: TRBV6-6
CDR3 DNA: TGTGCCAGCACCTCCCTAAGGGGTAATTCACCCCTCCACTTT
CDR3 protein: CASTSLRGNSPLHF

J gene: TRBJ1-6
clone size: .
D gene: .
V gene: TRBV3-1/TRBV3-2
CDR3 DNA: TGTGCCAGCAGCCAAGGGGGCCCCAATTCACCCCTCCACTTT
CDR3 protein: CASSQGGPNSPLHF

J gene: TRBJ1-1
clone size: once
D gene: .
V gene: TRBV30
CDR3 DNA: TGTGCCTGGAGTGTACGTGAGGGAACTGAAGCTTTCTTT
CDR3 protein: CAWSVREGTEAFF

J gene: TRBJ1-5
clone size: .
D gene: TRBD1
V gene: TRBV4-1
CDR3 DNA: TGCGCCAGCAGGGCACAGGGGGATCAGCCCCAGCATTTT
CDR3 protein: CASRAQGDQPQHF

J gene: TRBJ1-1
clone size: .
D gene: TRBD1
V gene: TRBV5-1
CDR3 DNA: TGCGCCTCCGGGACAGGGGGTGAGGGTGGTTACACTGAAGCTTTCTTT
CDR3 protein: CASGTGGEGGYTEAFF

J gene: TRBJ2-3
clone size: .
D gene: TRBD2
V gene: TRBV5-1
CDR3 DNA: TGCGCCAGCAGCTTTACGACTAGCGGAGGCACAGATACGCAGTATTTT
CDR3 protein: CASSFTTSGGTDTQYF

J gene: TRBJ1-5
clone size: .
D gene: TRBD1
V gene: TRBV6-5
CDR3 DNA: TGTGCCAGCAGTCGGACAGGGGGCGGAGGTCAGCCCCAGCATTTT
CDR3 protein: CASSRTGGGGQPQHF

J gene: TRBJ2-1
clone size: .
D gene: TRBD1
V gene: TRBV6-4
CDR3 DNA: TGTGCCAGCAGTGGTTCCCCCCTGACAGGGGGGATCTTC
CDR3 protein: CASSGSPLTGGIF

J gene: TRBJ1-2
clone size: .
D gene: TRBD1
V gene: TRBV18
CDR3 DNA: TGTGCCAGCTCAACCGGACAGGAGTATGGCTACACCTTC
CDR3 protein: CASSTGQEYGYTF

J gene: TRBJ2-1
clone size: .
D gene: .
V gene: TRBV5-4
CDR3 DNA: TGTGCCAGCAGCTTGGATGCAGGTTACAATGAGCAGTTCTTC
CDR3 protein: CASSLDAGYNEQFF

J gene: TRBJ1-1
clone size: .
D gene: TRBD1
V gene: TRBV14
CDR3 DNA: TGTGCCAGCAGCCAGGGACAGGGTTACACTGAAGCTTTCTTT
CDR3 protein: CASSQGQGYTEAFF

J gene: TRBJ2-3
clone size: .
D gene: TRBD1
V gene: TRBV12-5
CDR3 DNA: TGTGCTAGTGGTATTGGACAGGGGGCAGATACGCAGTATTTT
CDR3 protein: CASGIGQGADTQYF

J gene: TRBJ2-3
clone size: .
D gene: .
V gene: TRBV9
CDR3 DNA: TGTGCCAGCAGCGGGTTACGGGGTAGCACAGATACGCAGTATTTT
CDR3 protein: CASSGLRGSTDTQYF

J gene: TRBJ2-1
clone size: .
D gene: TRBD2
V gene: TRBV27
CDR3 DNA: TGTGCCAGCAGTCTAGCGGACCCATCCTACAATGAGCAGTTCTTC
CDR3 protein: CASSLADPSYNEQFF

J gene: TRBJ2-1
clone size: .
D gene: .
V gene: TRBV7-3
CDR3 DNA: TGTGCCAGCAGCTTAAACAGGGTGGAGGACAATGAGCAGTTCTTC
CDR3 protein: CASSLNRVEDNEQFF

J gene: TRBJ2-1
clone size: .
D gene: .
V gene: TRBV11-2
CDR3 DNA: TGTGCCAGCAGTCAAGGACTTAACAATGAGCAGTTCTTC
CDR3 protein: CASSQGLNNEQFF

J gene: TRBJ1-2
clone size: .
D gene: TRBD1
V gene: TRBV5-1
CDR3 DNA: TGCGCCAGCAGCTTAGGACAGGTGTATGGCTACACCTTC
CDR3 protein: CASSLGQVYGYTF

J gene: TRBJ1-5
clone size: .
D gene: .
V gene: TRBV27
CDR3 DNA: TGTGCCAGACCCGCGGCGGGGTATAGCAATCAGCCCCAGCATTTT
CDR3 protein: CARPAAGYSNQPQHF

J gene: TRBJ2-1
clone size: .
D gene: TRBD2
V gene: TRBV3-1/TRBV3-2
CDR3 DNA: TGTGCCAGCAGCCAAGTGGCGGGGAGGGTGAACAATGAGCAGTTCTTC
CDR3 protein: CASSQVAGRVNNEQFF

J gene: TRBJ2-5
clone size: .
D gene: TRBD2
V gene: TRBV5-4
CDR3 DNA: TGTGCCAGCAGCTCCATAATAGCGGGAGGGCTGGGGGAGACCCAGTACTTC
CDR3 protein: CASSSIIAGGLGETQYF